These 20 T cell receptor beta chains were all obtained from the same sample, sequenced in a study of blood T cell repertoires in COVID-19. The data were produced by immunoSEQ multiplex PCR, yet TCRdb's version contains in-frame clones alone and is incomplete. The data show tens of thousands of clones, 70% to 80% seen once. Material: PBMCs or T cells enriched from blood (not recorded which). All receptors come from a woman between 50 and 59 years old with acute COVID-19.

The chain carries TRBV10-3 and TRBJ1-1, with 9 bases that match TRBD1. V was pared by 2 bases and J by 3 bases, with 7 bases of the junction left unmatched. The germline CDR1 and CDR2 sequences are ENHRY and SYGVKD. This CDR3 comprises 16 residues. The CDR3 region has the DNA TGTGCCATCAGTGAGGGTCGACACAGGGGGCACACTGAAGCTTTCTTT. It codes for CAISEGRHRGHTEAFF.

The chain joins TRBV7-2 to TRBJ2-5, with D perhaps TRBD1 (5 bases). Germline V gene sequence: CDR1 SGHTA, CDR2 FQGNSA. V gave up 2 bases and J gave up 2 bases, with 12 bases separating them. There are 15 residues in the CDR3. The DNA for the CDR3 is TGTGCCAGCAGCTTAAGGCAGGGCTTTCAAGAGACCCAGTACTTC. Its protein is CASSLRQGFQETQYF.

The CDR3 bases are TGTGCCAGCAGCCAACAGGGGCCCAGCGGCACCTTC. The encoded protein is CASSQQGPSGTF. The J gene is TRBJ1-2, the V gene TRBV11-3; 7 bases line up with TRBD1. Germline trimming cut 5 bases from V and 13 bases from J; bases unmatched to any gene: 10. This CDR3 region has 12 residues. Germline V gene lookup returns CDR1 SGHNT and CDR2 YENEEA.

The CDR3 sequence is CASSIVTSGGPPQETQYF. CDR3 coding DNA: TGTGCCAGTAGTATAGTAACTAGCGGGGGGCCCCCCCAAGAGACCCAGTACTTC. The chain couples TRBV19 to TRBJ2-5; 12 bases line up with TRBD2. The CDR3 contains 18 residues. J lost 1 base, V lost 1 base, and 7 bases had no gene match. CDR1 LNHDA and CDR2 SQIVND come from the germline V gene (reference sequence).

The chain has TRBV10-2 and TRBJ2-1; no clear D gene. Germline assignment: CDR1 WSHSY and CDR2 SAAADI. The CDR3 spans 14 residues. Trimming pared 2 bases from V and 5 bases from J, leaving 10 bases between. CDR3 nucleotide sequence: TGCGCCAGCAGTGAGGGTGCTCGAGACAATGAGCAGTTCTTC. The encoded protein is CASSEGARDNEQFF.

V and J are TRBV5-1 and TRBJ2-3; D is uncertain. The CDR3 totals 16 residues. V lost 0 bases, J lost 1 base, and 12 bases lay in between. Germline loops: CDR1 SGHRS, CDR2 YFSETQ. The CDR3 here is CASSLVPSRGTDTQYF. CDR3 coding DNA: TGCGCCAGCAGCTTGGTGCCTAGTCGGGGCACAGATACGCAGTATTTT. The entire variable domain, with the rest obtained from reference TRBV5-1 and TRBJ2-3, is as follows: KAGVTQTPRYLIKTRGQQVTLSCSPISGHRSVSWYQQTPGQGLQFLFEYFSETQRNKGNFPGRFSGRQFSNSRSEMNVSTLELGDSALYLCASSLVPSRGTDTQYFGPGTRLTVL.

Only one count was recorded for this clone. The CDR3 DNA sequence: TGTGCCAGCAGCCCCAGGACAGTCCAGATGTACCAAGAGACCCAGTACTTC. This codes for CASSPRTVQMYQETQYF. V gene TRBV7-6 combines with J gene TRBJ2-5; D is perhaps TRBD1 (6 bases). The CDR3 is 17 residues long. The germline CDR1 and CDR2 sequences are SGHVS and FNYEAQ. V was pared by 5 bases and J by 0 bases, with 19 bases between.

The J gene is TRBJ1-1, the V gene TRBV4-1; D remains unclear. Trimming pared 0 bases from V and 0 bases from J, leaving 11 bases between. This CDR3 region has 16 residues. Germline V gene sequence: CDR1 MGHRA, CDR2 YSYEKL. CDR3 in amino acids: CASSQDQDIVNTEAFF. The CDR3 DNA follows: TGCGCCAGCAGCCAAGATCAGGATATTGTGAACACTGAAGCTTTCTTT.

The chain links TRBV5-1 to TRBJ2-5; no firm D call. CDR1 is SGHRS, CDR2 YFSETQ, per germline. CDR3 length: 13 amino acids. Trimming shortened V by 1 base and J by 1 base, and 5 bases separated the two germline ends. CDR3 nucleotide sequence: TGCGCCAGCAGCTTGTTCGGCCAAGAGACCCAGTACTTC. Its protein product is CASSLFGQETQYF.

The chain recombines TRBV28 with TRBJ2-3; 9 nucleotides align to TRBD1. CDR3 length: 16 residues. Germline lookup yields CDR1 MDHEN and CDR2 SYDVKM. V lost 5 bases, J lost 4 bases, and 10 bases stayed unmatched. CDR3 sequence (DNA): TGTGCCAGCAGTGAACCGGGACAGGGTCGTTCAGATACGCAGTATTTT. Protein sequence: CASSEPGQGRSDTQYF.

For the CDR3, the DNA is TGTGCCAGTAGTATAGATATAGGGGGGCCCCAGCATTTT. It translates to CASSIDIGGPQHF. V usage is TRBV19 and J usage is TRBJ1-5, with D possibly TRBD1 on 6 matching bases. This CDR3 contains 13 residues. V was trimmed by 0 bases and J by 9 bases, leaving 9 bases between them. Germline V lookup: CDR1 LNHDA, CDR2 SQIVND (reference sequence).

The chain joins TRBV21-1 to TRBJ1-4. TRBV21-1 is given as a pseudogene. The CDR3 is made up of 15 amino acids. CDR3 DNA: TGTGCCAGCAGCAAAAGAACCGCTAATAATGAAAAACTGTTTTTT. Protein: CASSKRTANNEKLFF.

This rearrangement joins TRBV6-2 or TRBV6-3 to TRBJ2-7; tentatively, D is TRBD1 (5 bases). This CDR3 has 15 residues. Germline CDR1 reads MNHEY; CDR2 reads SVGEGT. Trimming left V 1 base short and J 1 base short, with 11 bases between. CDR3 residues: CASSYWGTGSYEQYF. Here the CDR3 DNA reads TGTGCCAGCAGTTACTGGGGAACAGGTTCCTACGAGCAGTACTTC.

The chain employs TRBV9 and TRBJ2-3; TRBD2 agrees at 12 bases. The germline V gene has CDR1 SGDLS and CDR2 YYNGEE. The CDR3 sequence is 17 residues long. J was trimmed by 4 bases and V by 1 base; bases with no gene match: 7. The CDR3 reads CASSVLAGGQAADTQYF. CDR3 nucleotides: TGTGCCAGCAGCGTACTAGCGGGGGGGCAAGCCGCAGATACGCAGTATTTT.

V and J are TRBV6-6 and TRBJ1-2; 10 bases match TRBD1. Germline-derived CDR1 and CDR2 are MNHNY and SVGAGI (reference sequence). V was pared by 5 bases and J by 1 base, with 10 bases of the junction left unmatched. The CDR3 extends over 17 amino acids. The CDR3 region is CASSPPGQGTYNYGYTF. CDR3 nucleotides: TGTGCCAGCAGTCCTCCGGGACAGGGGACTTATAACTATGGCTACACCTTC.

V is TRBV7-6 and J is TRBJ1-1; 7 bases align to TRBD1. V lost 5 bases to trimming and J lost 7 bases; unmatched junction nucleotides: 13. This CDR3 contains 15 residues. Germline V CDR1 and CDR2: SGHVS, FNYEAQ. CDR3 nucleotide sequence: TGTGCCAGCAGCAAGAGACAGGGAGGTTCCTTTGAAGCTTTCTTT. Translation: CASSKRQGGSFEAFF.

The CDR3 DNA follows: TGTGCCAGCAGCTACGAGCGGGGCTCCTACAATGAGCAGTTCTTC. It is translated as CASSYERGSYNEQFF. The chain recombines TRBV7-9 with TRBJ2-1; 7 positions match TRBD2. V lost 4 bases, J lost 0 bases, and 3 bases stayed unmatched. Germline V CDR1 and CDR2: SEHNR, FQNEAQ (reference sequence). This CDR3 comprises 15 residues. The variable domain in full, with the rest retrieved from reference TRBV7-9 and TRBJ2-1, is DTGVSQNPRHKITKRGQNVTFRCDPISEHNRLYWYRQTLGQGPEFLTYFQNEAQLEKSRLLSDRFSAERPKGSFSTLEIQRTEQGDSAMYLCASSYERGSYNEQFFGPGTRLTVL.

The chain joins TRBV5-1 to TRBJ2-3, with 10 bases lining up with TRBD2. The CDR3 loop spans 14 amino acids. With V trimmed by 4 bases and J by 2 bases, 1 base remained unmatched. Germline CDR1 and CDR2: SGHRS and YFSETQ. The chain's CDR3 is CASSSGGATDTQYF. Here the CDR3 DNA reads TGCGCCAGCAGCAGCGGGGGGGCCACAGATACGCAGTATTTT.

This chain connects TRBV15 to TRBJ2-5; TRBD1 might be the D (6 bases). The CDR3 totals 15 residues. CDR1 is LNHNV, CDR2 YYDKDF, per germline (reference sequence). V gave up 0 bases and J gave up 2 bases, with 10 bases separating them. The CDR3 nucleotides are TGTGCCACCAGCAGAGATTGGGGGCGACAAGAGACCCAGTACTTC. Its protein product is CATSRDWGRQETQYF.

Written as DNA, the CDR3 is TGTGCCAGCAGCTTAGCCCTACTTAGACCCCTCCACTTT. It is translated as CASSLALLRPLHF. J is TRBJ1-6 and V is TRBV7-9; D remains ambiguous. Trimming stripped 0 bases from V and 12 bases from J, with 9 bases between. The CDR3 consists of 13 residues. Germline loops: CDR1 SEHNR, CDR2 FQNEAQ (reference sequence).